The rows below give T cell receptor beta chains drawn from one sample of a study of T cell responses to AZD1222 COVID-19 vaccine. Libraries were prepared by immunoSEQ multiplex PCR; TCRdb keeps only in-frame clonotypes and omits some of them. The data contain about 150,000 clones, 85% to 95% of them singletons. The sequencing here drew on peripheral blood, taken on day 0 of AZD1222 vaccination. The origin of the receptors is an adult in good health. Each CDR3 is given with its conserved first and last residue. Each record gives: CDR3 DNA, CDR3 protein, J gene, D gene, V gene, clone size. The D gene is left open where the match is weak. Size tells how often a clone was seen (once, few, many) or the class of an expanded clone, and some rows leave it out.

TGTGCCAGCAGCCCAGTGGGAGTCGGAGTCAGGGAGACCCAGTACTTC	CASSPVGVGVRETQYF	TRBJ2-5	NA	TRBV7-8	NA
TGCGCCAGCAGCTTGGTTCGACAGAGCTCCTACGAGCAGTACTTC	CASSLVRQSSYEQYF	TRBJ2-7	NA	TRBV5-1	NA
TGCAGCGCCCAACCCGGGACTAGCGTAAATGAGCAGTTCTTC	CSAQPGTSVNEQFF	TRBJ2-1	TRBD2	TRBV29-1	NA
TGTGCCAGCAGGCGGACAGGGGCCTATGGCTACACCTTC	CASRRTGAYGYTF	TRBJ1-2	TRBD1	TRBV3-1/TRBV3-2	once
TGTGCCAGCAGCCTAGGAAGGCTCTTGAACACTGAAGCTTTCTTT	CASSLGRLLNTEAFF	TRBJ1-1	NA	TRBV21-1	NA
TGCGCCAGCAGCCCCCTGGGGGGCGGCATTCGAGAGACCCAGTACTTC	CASSPLGGGIRETQYF	TRBJ2-5	NA	TRBV5-1	NA
TGCGCCAGCAGCACCCAGGGCGGGGGGGACTCCTACAATGAGCAGTTCTTC	CASSTQGGGDSYNEQFF	TRBJ2-1	TRBD2	TRBV5-1	NA
TGTGCCAGCAGCCAAGAGGGGTCGGCGGGGGGGTACAATGAGCAGTTCTTC	CASSQEGSAGGYNEQFF	TRBJ2-1	TRBD2	TRBV4-2	NA
TGTGCCAGCAGTTTCCTACCACAGGACATTTGGGGACTGAACACTGAAGCTTTCTTT	CASSFLPQDIWGLNTEAFF	TRBJ1-1	NA	TRBV28	NA
TGTGCCAGCAGATTACAGGGGGCGAGCTATGAGCAGTTCTTC	CASRLQGASYEQFF	TRBJ2-1	TRBD1	TRBV7-9	NA
TGTGCCAGCAGCTCGGCCCCCTTT	CASSSAPF	TRBJ1-6	NA	TRBV7-6	NA
TGTGCCAGTAGCTTAGCCGGGTCCCTCGGGTATCAGCCCCAGCATTTT	CASSLAGSLGYQPQHF	TRBJ1-5	NA	TRBV19	NA
TGCAGTGCTAGCGCGGAACCCAAGGGTTGCTTC	CSASAEPKGCF	TRBJ1-2	NA	TRBV20-1	NA
TGTGCCAGCCACAATATAATGAATGAGCAGTTCTTC	CASHNIMNEQFF	TRBJ2-1	NA	TRBV12-3/TRBV12-4	NA
TGCAGCGCTCCCACCGGGACACCTACGAACGAGCAGTTCTTC	CSAPTGTPTNEQFF	TRBJ2-1	NA	TRBV29-1	NA
TGCACCAGCAGTCCCCGTGGACGCAACTTC	CTSSPRGRNF	TRBJ2-5	NA	TRBV1	NA
TGTGCCAGCAGCGTAGATAGCGGACACTACAATGAGCAGTTCTTC	CASSVDSGHYNEQFF	TRBJ2-1	NA	TRBV9	NA
TGTGCCAGCAGTTTTAAGAATTCACCCCTCCACTTT	CASSFKNSPLHF	TRBJ1-6	NA	TRBV12-3/TRBV12-4	NA
TGTGCCAGCAGCTTGGTCGGGGCCAGCTCTGGAAACACCATATATTTT	CASSLVGASSGNTIYF	TRBJ1-3	NA	TRBV5-5	NA
TGTGCCAGCAGCTTCAGAGGTGGGACTAGCGGGGGGCTCTCCTACGAGCAGTACTTC	CASSFRGGTSGGLSYEQYF	TRBJ2-7	TRBD2	TRBV11-2	NA
TGTGCCAGCAGCCCGGACAGGATGAACACTGAAGCTTTCTTT	CASSPDRMNTEAFF	TRBJ1-1	TRBD1	TRBV2	NA
TGTGCTAGCAGACCCAGACAGGTCGACTACGAGCAGTACTTC	CASRPRQVDYEQYF	TRBJ2-7	NA	TRBV7-7	NA
TGTGCCAGCAGCGTAGGTCCGGGGAACTATGGCTACACCTTC	CASSVGPGNYGYTF	TRBJ1-2	NA	TRBV9	NA
TGCGCCAGCAGCTTGGCCCCGGGACTAGCGGGAGAGGAGCAGTACTTC	CASSLAPGLAGEEQYF	TRBJ2-7	TRBD2	TRBV5-1	once
TGTGCCAGCAGCTACAGGGGGCTAAACTATGGCTACACCTTC	CASSYRGLNYGYTF	TRBJ1-2	TRBD1	TRBV9	NA
TGTGCCAGCTCACGCGCGGGGGAAAATTCACCCCTCCACTTT	CASSRAGENSPLHF	TRBJ1-6	NA	TRBV18	NA
TGTGCCAGCAGCATCTCCCCCGGGACAGCCTCCTACGAGCAGTACTTC	CASSISPGTASYEQYF	TRBJ2-7	TRBD1	TRBV9	NA
TGTGCCAGCAGCGACCACAGGGAGACCACCGGGGAGCTGTTTTTT	CASSDHRETTGELFF	TRBJ2-2	NA	TRBV9	NA
TGTGCCAGTAGGGGGCGGGTGAGCTCCTACGAGCAGTACTTC	CASRGRVSSYEQYF	TRBJ2-7	TRBD1	TRBV2	NA
TGTGCCAGCAGCTTAACCGGGACTAGCAATGAGCAGTTCTTC	CASSLTGTSNEQFF	TRBJ2-1	TRBD2	TRBV7-2	NA
TGTGCCAGCAGTGAAGAAGGGACAGGGGTGGACGAGCAGTACTTC	CASSEEGTGVDEQYF	TRBJ2-7	TRBD1	TRBV6-1	NA
TGTGCCAGCAGCCCCGGGGCAGGGGGGTACGAGACCCAGTACTTC	CASSPGAGGYETQYF	TRBJ2-5	NA	TRBV6-5	NA
TGTGCCAGCAGCGTAGACTTTTTAGCGGGAGGGTACAATGAGCAGTTCTTC	CASSVDFLAGGYNEQFF	TRBJ2-1	TRBD2	TRBV9	NA
TGTGCCAGCAGCCCGACGAGGGGAGCGGGAAACACCATATATTTT	CASSPTRGAGNTIYF	TRBJ1-3	NA	TRBV27	NA
TGCGCCAGCAGCTTGGCTAGCGGGGGGGACCTACTTCCCTACGAGCAGTACTTC	CASSLASGGDLLPYEQYF	TRBJ2-7	TRBD2	TRBV5-1	NA
TGTGCCAGCAGTTACGACAGGGAAGTTCGGTATTCACCCCTCCACTTT	CASSYDREVRYSPLHF	TRBJ1-6	TRBD1	TRBV6-5	NA
TGTGCCAGCAGCCAAGGCGGAACACACAATGAGCAGTTCTTC	CASSQGGTHNEQFF	TRBJ2-1	NA	TRBV3-1/TRBV3-2	NA
TGTGCCAGCACCCCCCGGGACTTCTCCTACGAGCAGTACTTC	CASTPRDFSYEQYF	TRBJ2-7	NA	TRBV28	NA